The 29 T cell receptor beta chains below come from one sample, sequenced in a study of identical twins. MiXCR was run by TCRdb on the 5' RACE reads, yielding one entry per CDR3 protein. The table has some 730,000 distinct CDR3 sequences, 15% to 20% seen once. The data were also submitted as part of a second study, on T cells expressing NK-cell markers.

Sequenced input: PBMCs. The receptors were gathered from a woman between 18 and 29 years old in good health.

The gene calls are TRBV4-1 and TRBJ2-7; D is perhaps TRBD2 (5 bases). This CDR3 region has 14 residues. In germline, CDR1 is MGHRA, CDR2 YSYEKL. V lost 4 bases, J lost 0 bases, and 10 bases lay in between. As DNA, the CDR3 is TGCGCCAGCAGCCGCCGACGGGACTCCTACGAGCAGTACTTC. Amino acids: CASSRRRDSYEQYF.

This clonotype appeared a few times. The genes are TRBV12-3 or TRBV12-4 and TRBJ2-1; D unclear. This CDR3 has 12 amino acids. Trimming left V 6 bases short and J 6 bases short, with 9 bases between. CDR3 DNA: TGTGCCAGCAGACTGGACCGCAATGAGCAGTTCTTC. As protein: CASRLDRNEQFF.

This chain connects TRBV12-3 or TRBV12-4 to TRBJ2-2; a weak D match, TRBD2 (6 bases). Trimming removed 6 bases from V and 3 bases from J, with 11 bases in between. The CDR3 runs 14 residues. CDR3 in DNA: TGTGCCAGCAGATCGGGACTTCACACCGGGGAGCTGTTTTTT. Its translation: CASRSGLHTGELFF.

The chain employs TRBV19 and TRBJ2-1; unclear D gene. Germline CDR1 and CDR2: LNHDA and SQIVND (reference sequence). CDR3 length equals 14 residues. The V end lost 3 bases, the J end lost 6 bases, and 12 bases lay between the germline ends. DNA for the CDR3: TGTGCCAGTAGTATTCAGCCTGTGGGCAATGAGCAGTTCTTC. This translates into CASSIQPVGNEQFF.

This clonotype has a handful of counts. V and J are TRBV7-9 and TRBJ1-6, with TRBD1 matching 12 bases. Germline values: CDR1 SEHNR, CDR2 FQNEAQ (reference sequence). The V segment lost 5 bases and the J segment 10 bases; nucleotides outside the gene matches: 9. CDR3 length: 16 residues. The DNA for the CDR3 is TGTGCCAGCAGCCCAGCGGGACAGGGGGCTTGGTCACCCCTCCACTTT. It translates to CASSPAGQGAWSPLHF.

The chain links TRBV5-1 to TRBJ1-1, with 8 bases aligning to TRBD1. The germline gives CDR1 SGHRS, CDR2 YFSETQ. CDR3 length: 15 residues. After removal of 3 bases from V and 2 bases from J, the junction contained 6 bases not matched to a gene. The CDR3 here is CASSSATGANTEAFF. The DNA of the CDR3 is TGCGCCAGCAGCTCCGCGACAGGGGCTAACACTGAAGCTTTCTTT.

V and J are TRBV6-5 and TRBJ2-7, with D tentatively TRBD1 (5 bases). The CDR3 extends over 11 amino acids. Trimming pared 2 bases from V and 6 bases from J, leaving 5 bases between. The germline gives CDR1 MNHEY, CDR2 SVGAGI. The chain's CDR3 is CASSYGAEQYF. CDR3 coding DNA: TGTGCCAGCAGTTACGGGGCCGAGCAGTACTTC.

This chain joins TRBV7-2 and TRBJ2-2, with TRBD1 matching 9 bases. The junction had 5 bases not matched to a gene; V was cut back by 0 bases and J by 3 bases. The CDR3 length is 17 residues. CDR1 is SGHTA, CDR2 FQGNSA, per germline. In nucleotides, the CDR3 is TGTGCCAGCAGCTTAGCCATTAGACAGGGGGACACCGGGGAGCTGTTTTTT. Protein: CASSLAIRQGDTGELFF.

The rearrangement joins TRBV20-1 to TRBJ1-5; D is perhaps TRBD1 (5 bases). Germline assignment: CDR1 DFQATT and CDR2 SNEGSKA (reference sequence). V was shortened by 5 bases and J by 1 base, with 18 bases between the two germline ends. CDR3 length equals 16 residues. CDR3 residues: CSAHSPQWGSNQPQHF. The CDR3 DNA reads TGCAGTGCTCACAGTCCTCAGTGGGGGAGCAATCAGCCCCAGCATTTT.

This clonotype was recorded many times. The CDR3 here is CSAIKTGGSTDTQYF. In DNA form, the CDR3 reads TGCAGTGCTATAAAGACTGGGGGAAGCACAGATACGCAGTATTTT. The chain uses TRBV20-1 and TRBJ2-3; D is tentatively TRBD1 or TRBD2 (5 bases each). Germline V gives CDR1 DFQATT, CDR2 SNEGSKA (reference sequence). This CDR3 contains 15 residues. Trimming shortened V by 4 bases and J by 0 bases, and 14 bases separated the two germline ends.

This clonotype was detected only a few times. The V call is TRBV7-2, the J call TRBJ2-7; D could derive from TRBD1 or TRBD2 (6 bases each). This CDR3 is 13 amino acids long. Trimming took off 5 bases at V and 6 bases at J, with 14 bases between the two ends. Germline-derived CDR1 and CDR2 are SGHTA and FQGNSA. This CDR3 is CASSPGALREQYF. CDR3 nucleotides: TGTGCCAGCAGCCCGGGGGCCTTGCGCGAGCAGTACTTC.

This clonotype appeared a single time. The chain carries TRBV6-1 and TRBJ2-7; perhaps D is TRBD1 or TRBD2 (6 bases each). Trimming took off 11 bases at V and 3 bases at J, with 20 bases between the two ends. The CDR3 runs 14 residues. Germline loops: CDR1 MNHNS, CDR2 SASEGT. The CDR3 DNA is TGTGCCGGAGGGGGGTGGGCCAACTACTACGAGCAGTACTTC. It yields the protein CAGGGWANYYEQYF.

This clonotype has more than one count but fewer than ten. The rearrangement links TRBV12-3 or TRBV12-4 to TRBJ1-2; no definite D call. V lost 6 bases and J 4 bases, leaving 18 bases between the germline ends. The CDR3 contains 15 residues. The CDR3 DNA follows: TGTGCCAGCAGCTTAATTCTGAATAACGTCTATGGCTACACCTTC. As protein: CASSLILNNVYGYTF.

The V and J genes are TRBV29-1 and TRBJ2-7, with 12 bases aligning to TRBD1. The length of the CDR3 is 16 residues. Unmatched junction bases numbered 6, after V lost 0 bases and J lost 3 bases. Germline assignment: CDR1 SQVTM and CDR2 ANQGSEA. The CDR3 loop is CSVEDSGTGGFYEQYF. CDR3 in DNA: TGCAGCGTTGAAGATTCCGGGACAGGGGGCTTCTACGAGCAGTACTTC.

CDR3 nucleotide sequence: TGTGCCAGCAGCTTAACGGCGGACGAGCAGTACTTC. This sequence encodes CASSLTADEQYF. This sequence joins TRBV7-9 and TRBJ2-7; D unclear. Trimming shortened V by 2 bases and J by 5 bases, and 7 bases separated the two germline ends. Germline V CDR1 and CDR2: SEHNR, FQNEAQ (reference sequence). CDR3 size: 12 residues.

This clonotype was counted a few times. The CDR3 loop is CASSPTTSGRINIQYF. The CDR3 DNA is TGTGCCAGCAGCCCGACGACTAGCGGGAGAATAAACATTCAGTACTTC. The chain couples TRBV7-2 to TRBJ2-4, with 12 bases fitting TRBD2. Trimming took 5 bases from V and 6 from J; bases not matched to a gene: 8. This CDR3 has 16 residues. Germline assignment: CDR1 SGHTA and CDR2 FQGNSA.

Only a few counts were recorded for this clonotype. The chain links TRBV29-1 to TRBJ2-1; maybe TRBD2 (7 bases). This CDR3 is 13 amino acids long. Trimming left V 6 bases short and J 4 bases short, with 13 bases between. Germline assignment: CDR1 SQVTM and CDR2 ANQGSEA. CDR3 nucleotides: TGCAGCGTGGTGGGGGGGACATACAATGAGCAGTTCTTC. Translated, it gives CSVVGGTYNEQFF.

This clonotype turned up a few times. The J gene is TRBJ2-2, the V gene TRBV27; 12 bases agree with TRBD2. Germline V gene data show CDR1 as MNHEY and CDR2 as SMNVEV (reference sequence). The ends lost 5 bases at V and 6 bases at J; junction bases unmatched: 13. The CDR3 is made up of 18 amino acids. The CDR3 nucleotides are TGTGCCAGCAGTACCCGACTAGCGGGAGTCAGTTACCCCGGGGAGCTGTTTTTT. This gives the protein CASSTRLAGVSYPGELFF.

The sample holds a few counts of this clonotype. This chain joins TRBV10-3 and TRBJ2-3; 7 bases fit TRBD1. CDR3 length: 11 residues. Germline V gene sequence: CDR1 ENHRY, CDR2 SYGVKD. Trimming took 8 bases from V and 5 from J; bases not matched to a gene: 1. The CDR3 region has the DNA TGTGCCATCGCAGGGGGAGATACGCAGTATTTT. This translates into CAIAGGDTQYF.

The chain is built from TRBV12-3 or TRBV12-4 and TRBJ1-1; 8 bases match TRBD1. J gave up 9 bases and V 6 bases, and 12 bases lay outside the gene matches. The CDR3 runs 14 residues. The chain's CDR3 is CASRIGQGNVKAFF. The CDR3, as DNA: TGTGCCAGCAGAATAGGACAGGGAAATGTGAAAGCTTTCTTT.

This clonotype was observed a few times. The CDR3 DNA follows: TGTGCCAGCAGCAGAAAGACTAGCTCTAGTGAGCAGTTCTTC. Translating it yields CASSRKTSSSEQFF. The rearrangement links TRBV5-6 to TRBJ2-1; 7 bases fit TRBD2. Per the germline V gene, CDR1 is SGHDT and CDR2 is YYEEEE. The CDR3 covers 14 residues. Germline trimming cut 4 bases from V and 9 bases from J; bases unmatched to any gene: 10.

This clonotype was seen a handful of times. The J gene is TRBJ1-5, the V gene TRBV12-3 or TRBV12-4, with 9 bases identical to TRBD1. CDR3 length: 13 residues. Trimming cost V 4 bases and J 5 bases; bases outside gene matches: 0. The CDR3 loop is CASSYRGHQPQHF. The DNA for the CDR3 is TGTGCCAGCAGTTACAGGGGGCATCAGCCCCAGCATTTT.

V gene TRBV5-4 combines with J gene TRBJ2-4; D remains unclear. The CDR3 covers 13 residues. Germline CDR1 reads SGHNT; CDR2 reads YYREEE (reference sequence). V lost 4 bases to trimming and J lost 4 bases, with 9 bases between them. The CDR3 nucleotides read TGTGCCAGCAGCGTGGACCAGAAAAACATTCAGTACTTC. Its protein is CASSVDQKNIQYF.

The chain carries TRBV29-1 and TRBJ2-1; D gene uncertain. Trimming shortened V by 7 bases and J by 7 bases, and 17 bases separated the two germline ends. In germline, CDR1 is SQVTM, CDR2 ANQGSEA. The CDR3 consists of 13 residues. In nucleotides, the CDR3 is TGCAGCGCCTCTTTCCGCCGGTGGAATGAGCAGTTCTTC. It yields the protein CSASFRRWNEQFF.

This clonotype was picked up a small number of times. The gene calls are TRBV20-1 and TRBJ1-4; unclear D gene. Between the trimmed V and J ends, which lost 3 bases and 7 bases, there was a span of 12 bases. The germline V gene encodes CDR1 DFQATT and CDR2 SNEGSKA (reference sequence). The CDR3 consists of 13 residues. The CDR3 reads CSASLGGREKLFF. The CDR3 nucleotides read TGCAGTGCTAGTTTGGGCGGGCGTGAAAAACTGTTTTTT.

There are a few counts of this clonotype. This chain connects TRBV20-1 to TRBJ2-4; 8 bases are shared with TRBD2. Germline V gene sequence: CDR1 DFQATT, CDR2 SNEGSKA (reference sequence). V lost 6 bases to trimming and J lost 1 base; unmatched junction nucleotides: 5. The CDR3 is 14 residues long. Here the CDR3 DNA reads TGCAGTGCCGCGGGGGGTAGGGCCAAAAACATTCAGTACTTC. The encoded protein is CSAAGGRAKNIQYF.

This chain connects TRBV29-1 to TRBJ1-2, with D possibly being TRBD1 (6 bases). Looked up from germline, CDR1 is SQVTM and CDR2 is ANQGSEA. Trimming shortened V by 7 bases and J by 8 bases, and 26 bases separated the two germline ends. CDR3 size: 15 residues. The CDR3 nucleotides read TGCAGCGCCGGATCTGGGCAGGGGCGGCCGATCGGCTACACCTTC. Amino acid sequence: CSAGSGQGRPIGYTF.

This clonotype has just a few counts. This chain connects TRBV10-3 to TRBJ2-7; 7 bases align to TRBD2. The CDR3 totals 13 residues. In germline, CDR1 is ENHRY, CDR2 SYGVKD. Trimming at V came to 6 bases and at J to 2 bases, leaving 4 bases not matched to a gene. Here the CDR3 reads CAIRAGAAYEQYF. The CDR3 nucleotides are TGTGCCATCAGGGCGGGAGCCGCCTACGAGCAGTACTTC.

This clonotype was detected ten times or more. This CDR3 is CASSFSSSYEQYF. The DNA of the CDR3 is TGTGCCAGCAGTTTTTCCAGCTCCTACGAGCAGTACTTC. The chain employs TRBV12-3 or TRBV12-4 and TRBJ2-7; no firm D call. This CDR3 contains 13 residues. Trimming shortened V by 3 bases and J by 0 bases, and 6 bases separated the two germline ends.